This TCR beta chain was identified in a study of shared T cell receptors in the human thymus. Profiling relied on immunoSEQ multiplex PCR, and the TCRdb table lists in-frame clones only, not all of them. The data hold 600,000 or so clones, with approximately 87% observed a single time. The CDR3 spans 15 residues. Germline loops: CDR1 GTSNPN, CDR2 SVGIG (reference sequence). V lost 2 bases to trimming and J lost 2 bases, with 13 bases between them. The data also belong to a second study, concerning human thymus T cells. From that study: It was from resections taken during corrective heart surgery that the thymus tissue came. In unrelated individuals, thymic repertoires overlapped highly, according to related research.

Sample: thymocytes. The V and J genes are TRBV30 and TRBJ1-3; D might be TRBD1 (5 bases). The TCR sequence derives from a boy under two years old with a congenital heart defect. The CDR3 is CAWSSGVRAGNTIYF. The CDR3 region has the DNA TGTGCCTGGAGTTCCGGCGTCAGGGCTGGAAACACCATATATTTT.